This T cell receptor (beta chain) comes out of a study of blood T cell repertoires in COVID-19. As for the study in general: Whether acute or convalescent, the COVID-19 samples came from the United States, Italy and Spain.

The table lists this clone with a few counts. The data were produced by immunoSEQ multiplex PCR, yet TCRdb's version contains in-frame clones alone and is incomplete. The table shows about 200,000 clones, with about 88% occurring only once. J lost 6 bases, V lost 5 bases, and 4 bases had no gene match. Germline CDR1 reads SGHNT; CDR2 reads YENEEA. The CDR3 consists of 14 residues. The rearrangement links TRBV11-3 to TRBJ2-1; 10 bases are a match to TRBD2. Specimen: peripheral blood. The receptor was isolated from a man aged 18 to 29 with active or convalescent COVID-19. The CDR3 DNA sequence: TGTGCCAGCAGCGCTTTAGCGGGGGGCAATGAGCAGTTCTTC. It translates to CASSALAGGNEQFF.